This T cell receptor (beta chain) is from a study of blood T cell repertoires in COVID-19. Study-wide context: Spain, Italy and the United States supplied samples that represented acute and convalescent COVID-19. PBMCs, B-cell-depleted T cells, or T cells were the source of the cDNA or gDNA that made up the material.

The authors' processing: Estimation of nucleated cell counts was performed using reference gene primer amplification. The assay was immunoSEQ multiplex PCR, and TCRdb's table has in-frame clones only and misses some. V and J calls and clone size are as listed in that table; D and trimming were resolved from the DNA. This table holds about 220,000 clones, about 85% found once. This CDR3 is built from 14 residues. The V gene end was trimmed by 4 bases and the J gene end by 6 bases; junction bases not matched to a gene: 6. CDR1 is SGHDN, CDR2 FVKESK, per germline. This clone was picked up one time. Sequenced material: peripheral blood. The TCR was taken from a middle-aged man who had recovered from COVID-19. The gene calls are TRBV14 and TRBJ1-2; TRBD1 aligns across 9 bases. The CDR3 DNA reads TGTGCCAGCAGCCTTTGGGGACAGGGCGATGGCTACACCTTC. Translation: CASSLWGQGDGYTF.